The sample holds a few counts of the clone carrying this T cell receptor (beta chain). In the authors' workflow: Amplification from reference gene primers served as the basis for estimated nucleated cell counts. Clones were sequenced by immunoSEQ multiplex PCR, and TCRdb holds only the in-frame ones, with some missing. V and J calls and clone size follow that table, whereas D and trimming were derived from the DNA. The sample has just over 150,000 clones, roughly nine tenths seen once. CDR1 is SGHKS, CDR2 YYEKEE, per germline (reference sequence). The CDR3 spans 16 residues. V was shortened by 1 base and J by 0 bases, with 11 bases between the two germline ends. This specimen comes from a study of blood T cell repertoires in COVID-19. Study-level background: The study drew acute and convalescent COVID-19 samples from the United States, Italy and Spain. T cells, B-cell-depleted T cells, or PBMCs supplied cDNA or gDNA.

V gene TRBV5-5 combines with J gene TRBJ1-5, with a tentative D call TRBD1 (6 bases). The sequence was obtained from a woman aged 65 to 85 with acute or convalescent COVID-19. The sample consisted of peripheral blood. In DNA form, the CDR3 reads TGTGCCAGCAGCTTGTCTGGGGGCACTAGCAATCAGCCCCAGCATTTT. Its protein is CASSLSGGTSNQPQHF.